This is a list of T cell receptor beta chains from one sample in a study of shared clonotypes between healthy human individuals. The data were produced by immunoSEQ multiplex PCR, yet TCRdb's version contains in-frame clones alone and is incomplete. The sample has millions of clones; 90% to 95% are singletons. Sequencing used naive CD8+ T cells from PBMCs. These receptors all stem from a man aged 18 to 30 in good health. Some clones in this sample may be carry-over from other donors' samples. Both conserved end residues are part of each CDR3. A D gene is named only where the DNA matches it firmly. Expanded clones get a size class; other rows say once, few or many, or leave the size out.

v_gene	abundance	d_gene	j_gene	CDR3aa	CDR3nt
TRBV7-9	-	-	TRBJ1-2	CASSPISRDGYGYTF	TGTGCCAGCAGCCCCATTTCCAGGGACGGCTATGGCTACACCTTC
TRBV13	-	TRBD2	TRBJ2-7	CASNLAGDYEQYF	TGTGCCAGCAACCTAGCGGGAGATTACGAGCAGTACTTC
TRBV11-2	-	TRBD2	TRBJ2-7	CASSFGAGVSYEQYF	TGTGCCAGCAGCTTCGGGGCGGGAGTCAGCTACGAGCAGTACTTC
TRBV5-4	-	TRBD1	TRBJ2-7	CASSPDRAYEQYF	TGTGCCAGCAGTCCAGACAGGGCCTACGAGCAGTACTTC
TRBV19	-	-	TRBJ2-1	CASMGLEQFF	TGTGCCAGTATGGGTTTAGAGCAGTTCTTC
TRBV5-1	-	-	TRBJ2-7	CASSLASDRTYEQYF	TGCGCCAGCAGCTTGGCCTCGGACAGAACCTACGAGCAGTACTTC
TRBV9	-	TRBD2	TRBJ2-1	CASSVTTGLAGRDEQFF	TGTGCCAGCAGTGTAACCACTGGACTAGCCGGCAGGGATGAGCAGTTCTTC
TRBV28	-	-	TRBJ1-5	CASSYGTFRLQHF	TGTGCCAGCAGTTACGGGACTTTTCGACTCCAGCATTTT
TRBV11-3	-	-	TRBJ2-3	CASSPGRQGTDTQYF	TGTGCCAGCAGCCCCGGGCGGCAGGGAACAGATACGCAGTATTTT
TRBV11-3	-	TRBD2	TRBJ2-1	CASSLRTSGRSYNEQFF	TGTGCCAGCAGCTTAAGGACTAGCGGGAGAAGTTACAATGAGCAGTTCTTC
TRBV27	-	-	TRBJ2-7	CASSVGRRHEQYF	TGTGCCAGCAGTGTAGGGCGTCGCCACGAGCAGTACTTC
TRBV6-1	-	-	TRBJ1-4	CASTGNWGEKLFF	TGTGCCAGCACCGGGAACTGGGGTGAAAAACTGTTTTTT
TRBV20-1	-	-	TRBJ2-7	CSAEENEQYF	TGCAGTGCTGAAGAGAACGAGCAGTACTTC
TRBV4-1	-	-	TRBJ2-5	CASSQDPRETQYF	TGCGCCAGCAGCCAAGATCCCCGAGAGACCCAGTACTTC
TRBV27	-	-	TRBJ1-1	CASSLSVGATEAFF	TGTGCCAGCAGTTTATCGGTGGGGGCTACTGAAGCTTTCTTT
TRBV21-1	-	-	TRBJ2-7	CASRPLSGPRQSEQYF	TGTGCCAGCAGACCATTATCGGGACCCAGGCAATCCGAGCAGTACTTC
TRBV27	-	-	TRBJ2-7	CASSLSSQYYEQYF	TGTGCCAGCAGTTTATCGTCCCAGTACTACGAGCAGTACTTC
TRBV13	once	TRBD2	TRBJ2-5	CASSLGRASGREETQYF	TGTGCCAGCAGCTTAGGCAGGGCTAGCGGGAGGGAAGAGACCCAGTACTTC
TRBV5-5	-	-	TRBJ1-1	CASSWRASHTEAFF	TGTGCCAGCAGCTGGCGGGCCAGTCACACTGAAGCTTTCTTT
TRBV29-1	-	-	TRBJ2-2	CSVGGRNTGELFF	TGCAGCGTTGGGGGACGGAACACCGGGGAGCTGTTTTTT
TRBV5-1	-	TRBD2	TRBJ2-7	CASSPHLAGGPRAYEQYF	TGCGCCAGCAGCCCACACCTAGCGGGAGGGCCGAGGGCCTACGAGCAGTACTTC
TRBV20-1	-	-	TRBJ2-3	CSAKADTQYF	TGCAGTGCTAAGGCCGATACGCAGTATTTT
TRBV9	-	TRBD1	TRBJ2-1	CASSPEGQLAYNEQFF	TGTGCCAGCAGCCCCGAGGGACAGCTGGCGTACAATGAGCAGTTCTTC
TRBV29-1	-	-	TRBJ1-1	CSAQTGTSEAFF	TGCAGCGCCCAGACCGGGACATCTGAAGCTTTCTTT
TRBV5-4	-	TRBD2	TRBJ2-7	CASSLGTSGDYEQYF	TGTGCCAGCAGCTTGGGGACTAGCGGGGACTACGAGCAGTACTTC
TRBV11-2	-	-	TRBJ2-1	CATEPGVDEQFF	TGTGCCACCGAGCCGGGAGTCGATGAGCAGTTCTTC